This T cell receptor (beta chain) was captured by sequencing in a study of long-term antiretroviral therapy in people with HIV. Broader study findings: Specimens of blood were obtained during about 2004 to 2018, possibly under older ART regimens.

Germline V gene lookup returns CDR1 SQVTM and CDR2 ANQGSEA. V lost 4 bases, J lost 0 bases, and 7 bases lay in between. This CDR3 comprises 14 residues. Researchers report immunoSEQ v3.0 was run at survey level. Measured with immunoSEQ multiplex PCR; TCRdb has only the in-frame clones, and not every one. The profile shows tens of thousands of clones, approximately 85% of them singletons. A note on this clone: The antigen is not known.

The chain employs TRBV29-1 and TRBJ2-6, with D possibly being TRBD1 (5 bases). The origin of this receptor is a man younger than 30 with HIV. The sample was unsorted PBMCs, taken 2.2 years after starting antiretroviral therapy. This CDR3 is CSVATASGANVLTF. CDR3 coding DNA: TGCAGCGTTGCGACAGCCTCTGGGGCCAACGTCCTGACTTTC.